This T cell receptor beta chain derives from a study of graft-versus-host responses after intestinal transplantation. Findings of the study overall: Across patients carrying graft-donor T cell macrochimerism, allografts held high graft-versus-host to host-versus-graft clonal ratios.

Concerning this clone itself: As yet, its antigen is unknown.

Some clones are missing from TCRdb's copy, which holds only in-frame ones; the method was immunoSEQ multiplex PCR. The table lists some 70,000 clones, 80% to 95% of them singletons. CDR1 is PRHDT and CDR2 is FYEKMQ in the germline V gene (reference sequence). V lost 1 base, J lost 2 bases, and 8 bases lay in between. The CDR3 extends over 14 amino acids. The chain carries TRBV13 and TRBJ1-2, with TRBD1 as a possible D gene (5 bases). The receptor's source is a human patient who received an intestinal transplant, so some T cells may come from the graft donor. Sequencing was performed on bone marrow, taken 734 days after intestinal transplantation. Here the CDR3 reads CASSLDWGNYGYTF. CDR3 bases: TGTGCCAGCAGCTTAGATTGGGGGAACTATGGCTACACCTTC.